This TCR beta chain was recorded in a study of T-cell memory formation after mild COVID-19. Study-level points and caveats: Certain responding clones were present in pre-infection memory, suggesting participation of cross-reactive memory.

This clonotype occurred a few times. The antigen is unknown. Using constant-segment primers, 5'RACE produced TCR alpha and TCR beta cDNA libraries carrying sample barcodes and UMIs. TCRdb fed the 5' RACE reads into MiXCR, producing one record per CDR3 protein. The sample carries about 620,000 distinct CDR3 sequences, about 20% recorded once. This CDR3 spans 13 amino acids. Between the trimmed V and J ends, which lost 0 bases and 9 bases, there was a span of 12 bases. Per germline, CDR1 LGHDT and CDR2 YNNKEL (reference sequence). The V gene is TRBV3-1, the J gene TRBJ2-7; D call uncertain. The receptor's source is an adult woman who had mild COVID-19 (a few samples of this study predate the infection). Cell type and time point are not known. The sequenced sample consisted of PBMCs or a T cell subset sorted from them (not recorded which). CDR3 in amino acids: CASSQDILRGQYF. In nucleotides, the CDR3 is TGTGCCAGCAGCCAAGATATCTTACGAGGGCAGTACTTC.